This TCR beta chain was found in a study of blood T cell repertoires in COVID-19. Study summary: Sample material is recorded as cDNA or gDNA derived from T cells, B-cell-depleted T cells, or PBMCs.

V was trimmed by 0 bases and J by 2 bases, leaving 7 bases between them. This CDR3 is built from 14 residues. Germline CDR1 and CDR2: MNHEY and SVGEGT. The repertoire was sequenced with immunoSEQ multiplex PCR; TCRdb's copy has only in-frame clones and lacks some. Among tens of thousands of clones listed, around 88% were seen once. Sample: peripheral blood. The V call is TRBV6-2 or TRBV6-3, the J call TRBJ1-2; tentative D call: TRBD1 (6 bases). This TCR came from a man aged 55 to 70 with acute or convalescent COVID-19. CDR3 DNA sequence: TGTGCCAGCAGTTACTCGAGGGGGAACTATGGCTACACCTTC. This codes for CASSYSRGNYGYTF.